The next 6 T cell receptor beta chains were all read from a single sample in a study of blood T cell repertoires in COVID-19. Generated by immunoSEQ multiplex PCR, the TCRdb table keeps only in-frame clones and is missing some. The sample shows about 100,000 clones, roughly 87% of them seen only once. The sequencing sample was made of peripheral blood. Source of these receptors: a man in his fifties or sixties with active COVID-19.

The CDR3 nucleotides are TGCAGTGCCCGACAGGGAGGCGAGCAGTACTTC. It codes for CSARQGGEQYF. The V call is TRBV20-1, the J call TRBJ2-7; D is perhaps TRBD1 (7 bases). CDR3 length equals 11 residues. Germline lookup yields CDR1 DFQATT and CDR2 SNEGSKA (reference sequence). Trimming took off 6 bases at V and 6 bases at J, with 12 bases between the two ends.

The table lists this clone with a count of one. J is TRBJ2-7 and V is TRBV29-1; TRBD2 agrees at 14 bases. The CDR3 sequence is 14 residues long. V shed 5 bases, J shed 7 bases, and the junction held 7 bases outside the gene matches. Germline V CDR1 and CDR2: SQVTM, ANQGSEA. This CDR3 reads CSVLPGLAGEEQYF. The DNA for the CDR3 is TGCAGCGTTCTCCCGGGACTAGCGGGGGAGGAGCAGTACTTC.

This rearrangement joins TRBV2 to TRBJ2-3, with 10 bases lining up with TRBD1. CDR3 size: 18 residues. The germline CDR1 and CDR2 sequences are SNHLY and FYNNEI. Germline trimming cut 5 bases from V and 0 bases from J; bases unmatched to any gene: 11. The CDR3 sequence: CASSLDNRDRGSTDTQYF. CDR3 sequence (DNA): TGTGCCAGCAGTCTAGATAACCGGGACAGGGGTAGCACAGATACGCAGTATTTT.

V and J are TRBV5-8 and TRBJ2-2, with 8 nucleotides matching TRBD2. After removal of 4 bases from V and 1 base from J, the junction contained 6 bases not matched to a gene. The length of the CDR3 is 16 residues. Looked up from germline, CDR1 is SGHTS and CDR2 is YDEGEE. The CDR3 loop is CASSPFGGGNTGELFF. CDR3 coding DNA: TGTGCCAGCAGCCCCTTCGGGGGGGGGAACACCGGGGAGCTGTTTTTT.

This clone occurred once. The rearrangement joins TRBV6-1 to TRBJ1-2; TRBD1 matches at 7 bases. This CDR3 contains 16 residues. V trimming: 6 bases; J trimming: 2 bases; junction bases outside the gene matches: 12. Looked up from germline, CDR1 is MNHNS and CDR2 is SASEGT. The CDR3 is CASREIVGQPNYGYTF. CDR3 DNA: TGTGCCAGCAGAGAAATTGTGGGACAGCCAAACTATGGCTACACCTTC.

This chain connects TRBV29-1 to TRBJ2-1; D call uncertain. Trimming left V 8 bases short and J 6 bases short, with 14 bases between. This CDR3 spans 12 amino acids. CDR1 is SQVTM, CDR2 ANQGSEA, per germline. The DNA of the CDR3 is TGCAGCCTCCGTGAGGAGCCCAATGAGCAGTTCTTC. The encoded protein is CSLREEPNEQFF.